Reported below is one T cell receptor (beta chain). Its cognate antigen has yet to be identified. Nothing much larger sits one base from this clone, and base qualities are not available. Germline trimming: 4 bases from V, 6 bases from J; junction bases outside gene matches: 5. CDR1 and CDR2, looked up from the germline V gene, are KGHSH and LQKENI. Inclusive of the bounding cysteine and phenylalanine, the CDR3 is 14 residues long. Only the CDR3 region is kept as DNA, spanning 42 bases read in frame from base 1. For the CD8 naive samples, CD45RO-negative cells were positively selected for CCR7, yielding a CD45RA+CCR7+ population from which TemRA cells were excluded. The donors were healthy, HIV-negative adults who had no recently reported acute infections or vaccinations. Only Caucasian adults living in Nashville, Tennessee, USA were represented among the donors. After blood collection by leukapheresis, PBMCs were isolated using Ficoll-Histopaque density gradient centrifugation and then cryopreserved in the vapor phase of liquid nitrogen. Purity and quantity of every magnetically sorted T cell population were checked by analytical flow cytometry. Genomic DNA was isolated from every sorted fraction and measured by UV absorbance on a Nanodrop 2000c.

The data originate from a study of shared clonotypes between healthy human individuals (dated by TCRdb to 2020 to 2021). For the wider study: A few men and a couple of women, aged 18 to 49 years, made up the cohort. For each donor, CD4 naive and CD4 memory were each run on three plates, CD8 naive on two plates, and CD8 memory on one plate. To estimate repertoire size and how much clonotype sharing occurs between individuals, the study deeply sequenced the blood TCR repertoires of several healthy adults. Different laboratories and diverse techniques were used to prepare libraries and sequence TCR repertoires, to increase sequencing depth and limit assay-specific biases. Each donor's leukapheresis produced roughly between about 0.8 and 10 billion PBMCs.

Broad study findings and their caveats: Compared with non-shared clonotypes, clonotypes shared by all four sorted-subset donors had higher generation probabilities. Pairwise subsampling led to the expectation that sequencing depth would affect the degree of clonotype sharing among donors. Sharing across a few donors was observed for 5% to 6.5% of naive CD4, about 4% of naive CD8, 2% to 2.5% of memory CD4, and roughly 0.4% of memory CD8 clonotypes. Rarefaction of sorted-subset datasets indicated incomplete sequencing despite the large sequencing depth. Estimated clonotype richness was generally larger for naive than for memory subsets. Because the study included a small number of donors, the genetic and exposure-history diversity represented was limited. Sampling was limited to blood, and TCR repertoires in tissue likely differ from TCR repertoires in blood.

Using the deep immunoSEQ assay, multiplex PCR amplified TCR CDR3 regions from genomic DNA. For each cell subset, the extracted genomic DNA was distributed evenly across all wells of several immunoSEQ 96-well plates, and each plate served as one replicate. For sorted subsets, approximately 190 ng of genomic DNA, equivalent to 25,000 to 35,000 T cell genomes, went into each replicate PCR. Purified libraries were quantified with a Qubit 3.0 fluorometer, sized on a Bioanalyzer 2100, and re-quantified with the KAPA Library Quantification kit. Each immunoSEQ 96-well plate was sequenced on its own single-read 150-cycle Illumina NextSeq 550 flow cell. The study's own analysis went as follows. The immunoSEQ output contained only junctional sequences without quality scores, so filtering could not match that applied to full-length reads. To assign V/J genes and CDR3, sequences were annotated using PyIR, a Python wrapper for IgBLAST v1.9, with IMGT germline references. Reads with weak V/J assignments (E-value above 1e-6), missing CDR3, stop codons, out-of-frame junctions, or ambiguous translated residues were removed. V3J clonotypes were defined as sequences sharing an identical inferred V gene, J gene, and CDR3 amino acid sequence. To compute the percentage overlap between repertoires, the number of shared unique clonotypes was divided by the size of the smaller repertoire. RTK rarefaction, the Chao1 estimator, and Recon v2.1 estimates of unobserved clonotypes were used to assess repertoire richness. For all TCRbeta clonotypes obtained by the gDNA method from four donors, generation probabilities were computed with OLGA. TCRdb mirrors the immuneACCESS table, restricted to in-frame sequences. Some clones are absent from its copies; in checked studies, under half trace to an unresolved V gene, and the reason for the others is unknown. V, J and clone size are those of that table, while D and trimming were read from the DNA. Present in this sample are around 2,000,000 clones, 90% to 95% of which were seen just once. Clones ranked in the top ten supply under 2% of the sample.

Sequenced material: naive CD8+ T cells from PBMCs. Read against the paper, the sample's cell subset or site label means: CD45RA+CCR7+. This TCR came from a man aged 18 to 29 in good health. Some clones in this sample may be carry-over from other donors' samples. The rearranged segments are TRBV18 and TRBJ1-5, with TRBD1 matching 8 junction bases. The DNA sequence follows: TGTGCCAGCTCACTGGACAGGGACGGTCAGCCCCAGCATTTT. This yields the protein CASSLDRDGQPQHF.